One and the same sample provided the 18 T cell receptor delta chains below, sequenced in a study of fetal and pediatric gammadelta thymocytes. TCRdb made new clone calls on the reads using CATT. The sample yields some 730 delta-chain clones, roughly a fifth seen once. Elective pregnancy terminations at 14 to 22 weeks estimated gestational age supplied the fetal thymuses. Sequencing was done on a sample of non-Vgamma9Vdelta2 gamma-delta T cells from the thymus. The subset is: CD3+gammadeltaTCR+ thymocytes not co-expressing Vgamma9 and Vdelta2. Receptors were obtained from a human fetus.

About this clone: This DNA translates differently at residue 8 from the TCRdb protein, which is that of a much larger clone; a read error is likely, and the protein shown is the DNA's own translation. Other DNA sequences from this sample encode an identical CDR3 as well. This chain links TRDV2 with TRDJ2, with 7 bases that match TRDD3. The J gene was missing in TCRdb and was found by matching the end of the DNA to germline. This CDR3 is 14 amino acids long. Looked up from germline, CDR1 is GEAIGNYY and CDR2 is EKD. CDR3 loop: CACDTGDMTAQLFF. In DNA, the CDR3 is TGCGCCTGTGACACCGGGGATATGACAGCACAACTCTTCTTT.

Relative to its sample, this clone is large. Other DNA sequences from this sample encode an identical CDR3 as well. The chain couples TRDV2 to TRDJ2, with D tentatively TRDD3 (6 bases). The V gene lost 0 bases and the J gene lost 0 bases, with 7 bases spanning the gap. Looked up from germline, CDR1 is GEAIGNYY and CDR2 is EKD. The CDR3 runs 15 residues. CDR3 sequence reads: CACDTGGALTAQLFF. The CDR3 nucleotides are TGTGCCTGTGACACCGGGGGAGCTTTGACAGCACAACTCTTCTTT.

Relative to its sample, this clone is large. Other DNA variants within this sample encode the same CDR3. The chain carries TRDV3 and TRDJ3, with 10 bases that match TRDD3. From germline, CDR1 is TVYSNPD and CDR2 GDNSRS (reference sequence). The CDR3 has 16 amino acids. With V trimmed by 1 base and J by 0 bases, 0 bases remained unmatched. CDR3 loop: CAFTGGYSWDTRQMFF. CDR3 DNA: TGTGCCTTTACTGGGGGATACTCCTGGGACACCCGACAGATGTTTTTC.

This clone counts as large. The gene calls are TRDV3 and TRDJ3; 7 nucleotides agree with TRDD3. TCRdb carries no J gene annotation; the J gene was assigned here by matching the DNA with germline. With 2 bases clipped from V and 0 bases from J, the junction kept 4 bases outside the gene matches. Germline lookup yields CDR1 TVYSNPD and CDR2 GDNSRS (reference sequence). The CDR3 has 16 residues. In DNA form, the CDR3 reads TGTGCCTTTCTGGGGGGCAGCTCCTGGGACACCCGACAGATGTTTTTC. As protein: CAFLGGSSWDTRQMFF.

This clone counts as large. The chain links TRDV2 to TRDJ3; 8 nucleotides match TRDD3. This CDR3 spans 20 amino acids. Trimming cost V 0 bases and J 1 base; bases outside gene matches: 10. Germline CDR1 and CDR2: GEAIGNYY and EKD. The CDR3 reads CACDTGVLGALSWDTRQMFF. The CDR3 coding sequence is TGTGCCTGTGACACCGGAGTACTGGGGGCCCTATCCTGGGACACCCGACAGATGTTTTTC.

This clone was seen more than once but under ten times. J is TRDJ3 and V is TRDV2, with TRDD3 matching 8 bases. V lost 0 bases and J lost 2; bases outside the gene matches: 5. The CDR3 runs 18 residues. CDR1 and CDR2 from the germline V gene are GEAIGNYY and EKD. CDR3 DNA: TGTGCCTGTGACACCGGTGTCTGGGGGACCTGGGACACCCGACAGATGTTTTTC. Translating it yields CACDTGVWGTWDTRQMFF.

On this clone itself: The protein TCRdb gives is from a much larger clone and does not agree with this DNA's translation at residue 6, likely a read error; the protein shown here comes from the DNA. The V call is TRDV1, the J call TRDJ3; unclear D gene. TCRdb leaves out the J gene; it was filled in here by matching the DNA to germline. Germline V gene data show CDR1 as TSWWSYY and CDR2 as QGS. The CDR3 sequence is 14 residues long. V was shortened by 0 bases and J by 3 bases, with 0 bases between the two germline ends. The CDR3 DNA is TGTGCTCTTGGGGAACTCTGGGACACCCGACAGATGTTTTTC. This sequence encodes CALGELWDTRQMFF.

Worth noting for this clone: The protein that TCRdb holds for this DNA derives from a much larger clone and differs from the translated DNA at residue 3, which likely indicates a read error; the protein shown here is translated from the DNA. The J segment is TRDJ1; no V gene was assigned; the table assigns TRDD3, which was not confirmed against the DNA. The CDR3 consists of 14 residues. The DNA for the CDR3 is TGTGCTATTGGGGAAGGGGGATACACCGATAAACTCATCTTT. It is translated as CAIGEGGYTDKLIF.

In regard to this clone: A far bigger clonotype differs at one base, so this is likely a read error. The same CDR3 arises from other DNA sequences in this sample as well. The rearrangement joins TRDV1 to TRDJ2, with a tentative D call TRDD3 (5 bases). V was shortened by 0 bases and J by 1 base, with 15 bases between the two germline ends. The CDR3 is made up of 18 amino acids. Germline V CDR1 and CDR2: TSWWSYY, QGS. The CDR3 nucleotides read TGTGCTCTTGGGGAACTAAGTACTGGTGATTTTTTGACAGCACAACTCTTCTTT. Encoded protein: CALGELSTGDFLTAQLFF.

About this clone itself: A far larger clone lies a single base away; this is likely a read error. The sample has other DNA sequences that encode this CDR3 too. V is TRDV1 and J is TRDJ3; 10 bases are shared with TRDD3. CDR1 TSWWSYY and CDR2 QGS come from the germline V gene. The CDR3 extends over 18 amino acids. The CDR3 is CALGELVGGYWDTRQMFF. CDR3 in DNA: TGTGCTCTTGGGGAACTGGTTGGGGGATACTGGGACACCCGCCAGATGTTTTTC.

Worth noting for this clone: A read error likely explains this, since a far larger clone differs by one base. The chain is built from TRDV1 and TRDJ3, with 9 bases fitting TRDD3. Germline V lookup: CDR1 TSWWSYY, CDR2 QGS. The CDR3 covers 18 residues. For the CDR3, the DNA is TGTTCTCTTGGGGAACTGGTTGGGGGATACTGGGACACCCGACAGATGTTTTTC. It encodes CSLGELVGGYWDTRQMFF.

Remarks on this clone: A read error is the likely source, as a far larger clone sits one nucleotide away. The V gene is given as TRDV3, and no J gene call is available; the table calls TRDD3, which could not be checked here. The CDR3 spans 14 residues. Germline V CDR1 and CDR2: TVYSNPD, GDNSRS (reference sequence). The CDR3: CALLGDTLTAQLFF. CDR3 sequence (DNA): TGTGCCTTACTGGGGGATACTTTGACAGCACAGCTCTTCTTT.

This clone was counted a single time. It is likely a read error: a sequence one base away is far more abundant. This chain connects TRDV3 to TRDJ3, with D possibly being TRDD3 (5 bases). Here the J gene was assigned by germline matching of the DNA, as TCRdb has none. Trimming removed 1 base from V and 3 bases from J, with 10 bases in between. This CDR3 has 15 amino acids. The germline gives CDR1 TVYSNPD, CDR2 GDNSRS (reference sequence). In DNA form, the CDR3 reads TGTGCCTTTACTGGGAGATACTGGGACACCCGACAGATGTTTTTC. Its protein is CAFTGRYWDTRQMFF.

Of note for this clone: A read error likely explains this, since a far larger clone differs by one base. The chain uses TRDV2 and TRDJ1, with 9 bases that match TRDD3. TCRdb does not report a J gene; here it was assigned by matching the DNA to germline references. The CDR3 is 16 amino acids. Germline CDR1 reads GEAIGNYY; CDR2 reads EKD. In DNA, the CDR3 is TGTGCCTTTGACACTTCTTCTGGGGGATACACCGATAAACTCATCTTT. Translation gives CAFDTSSGGYTDKLIF.

This clone turned up a few times. This sequence is one base from a far larger clone and is likely a read error. The sample holds other DNA sequences that translate to the same CDR3. The V call is TRAV29/DV5, the J call TRDJ3; 10 nucleotides agree with TRDD3. Germline CDR1 reads NSMFDY; CDR2 reads ISSIKDK. There are 17 residues in the CDR3. The CDR3 DNA follows: TGTGCAGCGAGCGCTGGGGGATACTCCTGGGACACCCGACAGATGTTTTTC. It specifies CAASAGGYSWDTRQMFF.

About this clone itself: With a far larger clone one base away, a read error is the likely cause. The J gene is TRDJ3, the V gene TRDV1; 13 bases are shared with TRDD3. After removal of 1 base from V and 3 bases from J, the junction contained 3 bases not matched to a gene. Per the germline V gene, CDR1 is TSWWSYY and CDR2 is QGS. The length of the CDR3 is 19 residues. CDR3 in DNA: TGTGCTCTTGGGGAACGTACTGGGGGATACGACTGGGACACCCGACAGATGTTTTTC. This encodes CALGERTGGYDWDTRQMFF.

About this clone: A much larger clone lies one base from this, so it may be a read error. The chain links TRDV2 to TRDJ1, with 13 bases identical to TRDD3. This CDR3 has 17 amino acids. Germline V lookup: CDR1 GEAIGNYY, CDR2 EKD. This CDR3 is CASDTVLGDTYTDKLIF. Here the CDR3 DNA reads TGTGCCAGTGACACCGTACTGGGGGATACGTACACCGATAAACTCATCTTT.

In this sample, this clone is large. This rearrangement joins TRDV2 to TRDJ2, with 7 positions matching TRDD3. CDR3 length: 14 amino acids. The trim removed 1 base at V and 2 bases at J, leaving 0 bases unmatched. Germline values: CDR1 GEAIGNYY, CDR2 EKD. The CDR3 loop is CACDTGGLTAQLFF. CDR3 sequence (DNA): TGTGCCTGTGACACTGGGGGATTGACAGCACAACTCTTCTTT.